This T cell receptor (beta chain) originates from a study of blood T cell repertoires in COVID-19. Looking at the study overall: Acute-phase and convalescent COVID-19 samples originated in the United States, Italy and Spain.

Per the authors' pipeline: For nucleated cells, counts were estimated from reference gene primer amplification. Assay: immunoSEQ multiplex PCR; the TCRdb copy retains only in-frame clones and omits some. V and J calls and clone size follow that table, whereas D and trimming were derived from the DNA. The top ten hold around 7% of the sample, which has over 300,000 clones, around 89% seen once. Germline V CDR1 and CDR2: MNHEY, SVGAGI. The CDR3 has 15 amino acids. The ends were cut back, 7 bases at V and 2 bases at J, with 18 bases in the middle. V and J are TRBV6-5 and TRBJ2-7, with D possibly TRBD1 on 5 matching bases. Sequencing input: peripheral blood. This TCR derives from a man aged 18-30 years with active or convalescent COVID-19. CDR3 nucleotide sequence: TGTGCCAGCATTTTTGGGCGACAGACAACCTACGAGCAGTACTTC. The encoded protein is CASIFGRQTTYEQYF.